The 20 T cell receptor beta chains below were found in one sample sequenced in a study of T-cell memory formation after mild COVID-19 (dated by TCRdb to about 2021). Library construction relied on 5' RACE. This sample was sequenced with an Illumina NovaSeq 6000. In-frame beta chains were kept once TCRdb had trimmed the public reads at Q25 with fastp and called clones with MiXCR. Each entry is one CDR3 protein sequence, shown with its most common DNA and genes. This sample has about 500,000 distinct CDR3 sequences in its table, and about a fifth of those were observed once. The ten largest account for around 13% of the sample. Sequenced input: PBMCs or a T cell subset sorted from them (not recorded which). The receptor set was obtained from an adult woman who had mild COVID-19 (a few samples of this study predate the infection). The sample titles of this study are shuffled in the database, so cell type and time point are left out; the donor was told from shared clones.

V is TRBV7-9 and J is TRBJ2-1; 7 nucleotides align to TRBD2. This CDR3 has 14 residues. The junction had 5 bases not matched to a gene; V was cut back by 2 bases and J by 7 bases. Germline loops: CDR1 SEHNR, CDR2 FQNEAQ (reference sequence). CDR3 bases: TGTGCCAGCAGCTTACCGGGACTACCTAATGAGCAGTTCTTC. As protein: CASSLPGLPNEQFF.

This clonotype has a handful of counts. The chain recombines TRBV10-3 with TRBJ1-1; possibly TRBD1 for D (6 bases). CDR3 length equals 14 residues. The V end was cut by 10 bases, the J end by 2 bases, with 17 bases between. Germline V gene lookup returns CDR1 ENHRY and CDR2 SYGVKD. CDR3 residues: CATLGTSVNTEAFF. The CDR3 nucleotides are TGTGCCACCCTCGGGACATCGGTAAACACTGAAGCTTTCTTT.

This clonotype was detected only once. The gene calls are TRBV12-3 or TRBV12-4 and TRBJ2-7; TRBD1 matches 8 bases. The CDR3 is made up of 14 amino acids. J gave up 0 bases and V 6 bases, and 4 bases lay outside the gene matches. The CDR3 loop is CASRTGANSYEQYF. The DNA of the CDR3 is TGTGCCAGCAGGACAGGGGCTAACTCCTACGAGCAGTACTTC.

This clonotype was detected ten times or more. The CDR3 DNA reads as TGTGCCAGCAGCTCCCGGACAGGGACAGATACGCAGTATTTT. This gives the protein CASSSRTGTDTQYF. This rearrangement joins TRBV7-2 to TRBJ2-3; TRBD1 agrees at 8 bases. Looked up from germline, CDR1 is SGHTA and CDR2 is FQGNSA. The CDR3 is made up of 14 amino acids. V shed 4 bases and J 3 bases; nucleotides not matched to a gene: 3. The full variable domain, with the rest looked up from reference TRBV7-2 and TRBJ2-3, is GAGVSQSPSNKVTEKGKDVELRCDPISGHTALYWYRQSLGQGLEFLIYFQGNSAPDKSGLPSDRFSAERTGGSVSTLTIQRTQQEDSAVYLCASSSRTGTDTQYFGPGTRLTVL.

The chain links TRBV12-3 or TRBV12-4 to TRBJ2-1, with D possibly called TRBD1 or TRBD2 (5 bases each). The CDR3 has 15 residues. Trimming pared 5 bases from V and 2 bases from J, leaving 13 bases between. For the CDR3, the DNA is TGTGCCAGCAGTCCCCGGGACGGGACCTACAATGAGCAGTTCTTC. It yields the protein CASSPRDGTYNEQFF.

The V gene is TRBV7-3, the J gene TRBJ2-1, with D unresolved. Per the germline V gene, CDR1 is SGHTA and CDR2 is FQGTGA. V lost 1 base to trimming and J lost 7 bases, with 5 bases between them. There are 12 residues in the CDR3. This CDR3 reads CASSLNLNEQFF. For the CDR3, the DNA is TGTGCCAGCAGCTTAAATTTGAATGAGCAGTTCTTC.

The J gene is TRBJ2-2, the V gene TRBV12-3 or TRBV12-4, with 10 bases aligning to TRBD2. The CDR3 runs to 16 residues. Trimming removed 4 bases from V and 4 bases from J; junction bases left unmatched: 6. The CDR3 region has the DNA TGTGCCAGCAGTTACCTAGCGGGAGTGCGCACCGGGGAGCTGTTTTTT. This gives the protein CASSYLAGVRTGELFF.

This clonotype has a handful of counts. The chain is built from TRBV30 and TRBJ1-1, with 7 bases fitting TRBD1. This CDR3 is 13 amino acids long. In germline, CDR1 is GTSNPN, CDR2 SVGIG (reference sequence). V was clipped by 5 bases and J by 6 bases; unmatched bases: 9. CDR3 sequence: CAWDSGTASEAFF. The CDR3 DNA sequence: TGTGCCTGGGATTCCGGGACAGCTTCTGAAGCTTTCTTT.

V gene TRBV24-1 combines with J gene TRBJ1-1; tentatively, D is TRBD1 (5 bases). The CDR3 length is 14 residues. Germline V gene sequence: CDR1 KGHDR, CDR2 SFDVKD. Trimming removed 1 base from V and 10 bases from J, with 15 bases in between. The CDR3 sequence: CATSDFGAAGAAFF. The CDR3 nucleotides are TGTGCCACCAGTGATTTCGGGGCGGCGGGTGCAGCTTTCTTT.

This clonotype was observed a handful of times. One end of the junction varies from germline; a read error may be responsible. The chain is built from TRBV29-1 and TRBJ2-7; D call uncertain. The CDR3 consists of 8 residues. Germline CDR1 SQVTM, CDR2 ANQGSEA. The CDR3, as DNA: TGCAGCGTTGAAGGGGCCGAGTTC. Protein product: CSVEGAEF.

This clonotype has only a few counts. This chain connects TRBV29-1 to TRBJ2-5, with 8 bases aligning to TRBD2. This CDR3 region has 13 residues. Germline CDR1 SQVTM, CDR2 ANQGSEA. V shed 4 bases and J 5 bases; nucleotides not matched to a gene: 6. The CDR3 is CSVGRTSQETQYF. CDR3 bases: TGCAGCGTTGGAAGGACTAGCCAGGAGACCCAGTACTTC. Full variable domain (outside the CDR3, taken from reference TRBV29-1 and TRBJ2-5): SAVISQKPSRDICQRGTSLTIQCQVDSQVTMMFWYRQQPGQSLTLIATANQGSEATYESGFVIDKFPISRPNLTFSTLTVSNMSPEDSSIYLCSVGRTSQETQYFGPGTRLLVL.

This clonotype was counted a few times. The chain has TRBV12-5 and TRBJ2-1; maybe TRBD2 (7 bases). The CDR3 covers 15 residues. CDR1 LGHNT and CDR2 FRNRAP come from the germline V gene. Trimming left V 2 bases short and J 0 bases short, with 8 bases between. The CDR3 sequence: CASGLRGGSYNEQFF. CDR3 in DNA: TGTGCTAGTGGTTTGAGGGGGGGCTCCTACAATGAGCAGTTCTTC.

The J gene is TRBJ1-5, the V gene TRBV30; D perhaps matches TRBD1 (5 bases). The ends were cut back, 2 bases at V and 8 bases at J, with 16 bases in the middle. CDR3 length equals 14 residues. Germline V CDR1 and CDR2: GTSNPN, SVGIG (reference sequence). The CDR3 nucleotides are TGTGCCTGGAGTAGGGGAGGGGCCAACGAGCCCCAGCATTTT. It yields the protein CAWSRGGANEPQHF.

V usage is TRBV27 and J usage is TRBJ2-1, with 12 bases that match TRBD2. The CDR3 covers 17 residues. The germline gives CDR1 MNHEY, CDR2 SMNVEV (reference sequence). The J segment lost 6 bases and the V segment lost 1 base, leaving 7 bases of the junction unmatched. This CDR3 is CASSLWSRTSGTNEQFF. The DNA for the CDR3 is TGTGCCAGCAGTTTATGGTCTCGGACTAGCGGGACCAATGAGCAGTTCTTC.

This chain joins TRBV6-6 and TRBJ2-7; D gene ambiguous. V dropped 0 bases and J dropped 2 bases, with 14 bases sitting between them. The CDR3 is 16 residues long. Germline V gene lookup returns CDR1 MNHNY and CDR2 SVGAGI (reference sequence). The CDR3: CASSYSKSGRTYEQYF. The CDR3 DNA reads TGTGCCAGCAGTTACTCGAAGAGTGGTCGGACCTACGAGCAGTACTTC.

This clonotype was observed a few times. CDR3 sequence reads: CASSSSGLAVATQYF. CDR3 in DNA: TGCGCCAGCAGCTCCTCGGGACTAGCAGTTGCTACGCAGTATTTT. This chain joins TRBV5-1 and TRBJ2-3; 9 nucleotides align to TRBD2. The germline gives CDR1 SGHRS, CDR2 YFSETQ. CDR3 length equals 15 residues. Trimming at V came to 3 bases and at J to 8 bases, leaving 10 bases not matched to a gene.

The J gene is TRBJ2-3, the V gene TRBV6-1, with D possibly matching TRBD2 (6 bases). The CDR3 spans 14 residues. The ends were cut back, 6 bases at V and 8 bases at J, with 18 bases in the middle. The germline V gene encodes CDR1 MNHNS and CDR2 SASEGT. CDR3 amino acids: CASSGGALKGTQYF. Here the CDR3 DNA reads TGTGCCAGCAGCGGAGGGGCCTTAAAGGGTACGCAGTATTTT.

This clonotype was seen only a few times. This chain links TRBV3-1 with TRBJ2-7; D perhaps matches TRBD2 (6 bases). Between the trimmed V and J ends, which lost 3 bases and 3 bases, there was a span of 21 bases. This CDR3 region has 17 residues. The germline V gene has CDR1 LGHDT and CDR2 YNNKEL (reference sequence). CDR3 in amino acids: CASSHEGVWGGRYEQYF. For the CDR3, the DNA is TGTGCCAGCAGCCATGAAGGGGTTTGGGGAGGCCGCTACGAGCAGTACTTC.

This clonotype turned up a few times. The rearrangement joins TRBV6-6 to TRBJ2-7; D unclear. The germline V gene encodes CDR1 MNHNY and CDR2 SVGAGI (reference sequence). V lost 7 bases to trimming and J lost 0 bases, with 10 bases between them. This CDR3 has 13 amino acids. The CDR3 region is CASTSYSSYEQYF. DNA for the CDR3: TGTGCCAGCACCAGCTATAGCTCCTACGAGCAGTACTTC.

CDR3 bases: TGTGCCAGCTCACCGTACCGGGACAAAAATCAGCCCCAGCATTTT. Translated, it gives CASSPYRDKNQPQHF. The chain joins TRBV18 to TRBJ1-5; TRBD1 is a possible D gene (6 bases). CDR1 and CDR2 (germline): KGHSH, LQKENI. V was cut by 3 bases and J by 4 bases, with 13 bases left in between. There are 15 residues in the CDR3.